A single T cell receptor (beta chain) is shown here with its context. This sample is drawn from a study of blood T cell repertoires in COVID-19. Sequencing was performed with immunoSEQ multiplex PCR; in TCRdb, only in-frame clones are kept and a portion is missing. The data show some 89,000 clones, with 70% to 85% seen just once and about 11% held by the top ten. V dropped 4 bases and J dropped 6; count of bases not matched to a gene: 1. This CDR3 contains 14 residues. The germline V gene encodes CDR1 SEHNR and CDR2 FQNEAQ (reference sequence). Material: peripheral blood. The chain has TRBV7-9 and TRBJ1-6, with 9 bases fitting TRBD1. This TCR derives from a man aged 65 to 85 with acute or convalescent COVID-19. DNA for the CDR3: TGTGCCAGCAGCTGGGGACAGGGTAATTCACCCCTCCACTTT. Amino acid sequence: CASSWGQGNSPLHF.